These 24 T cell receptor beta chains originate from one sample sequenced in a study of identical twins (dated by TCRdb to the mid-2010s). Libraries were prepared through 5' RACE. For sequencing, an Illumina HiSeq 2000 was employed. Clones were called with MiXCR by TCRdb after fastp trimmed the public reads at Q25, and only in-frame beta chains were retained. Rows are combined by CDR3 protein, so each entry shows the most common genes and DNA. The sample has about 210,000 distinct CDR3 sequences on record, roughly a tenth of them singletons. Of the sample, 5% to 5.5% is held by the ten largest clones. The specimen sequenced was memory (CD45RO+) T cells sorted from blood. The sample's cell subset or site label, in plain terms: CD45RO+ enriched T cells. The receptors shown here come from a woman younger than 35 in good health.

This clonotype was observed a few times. As DNA, the CDR3 is TGCGCCAGCAGCCAAGTGCTCCCCTTAGTGGGAGAGAACACCGGGGAGCTGTTTTTT. This codes for CASSQVLPLVGENTGELFF. The rearrangement links TRBV4-3 to TRBJ2-2, with D maybe TRBD2 (5 bases). The CDR3 consists of 19 residues. Germline V gives CDR1 LGHNA, CDR2 YSLEER. V was shortened by 1 base and J by 1 base, with 19 bases between the two germline ends.

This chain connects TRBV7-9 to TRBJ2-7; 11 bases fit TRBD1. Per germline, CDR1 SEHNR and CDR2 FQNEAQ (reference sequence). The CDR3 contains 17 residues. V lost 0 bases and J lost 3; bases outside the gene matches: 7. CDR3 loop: CASSLARGGTGGYEQYF. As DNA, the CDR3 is TGTGCCAGCAGCTTAGCGCGGGGGGGGACAGGGGGCTACGAGCAGTACTTC.

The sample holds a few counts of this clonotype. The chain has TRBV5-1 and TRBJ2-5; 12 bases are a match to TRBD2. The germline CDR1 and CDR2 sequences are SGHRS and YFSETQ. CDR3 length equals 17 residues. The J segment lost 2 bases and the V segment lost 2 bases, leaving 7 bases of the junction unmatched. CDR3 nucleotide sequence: TGCGCCAGCAGCTTTCCCCGGACTAGCGGGGAACAAGAGACCCAGTACTTC. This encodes CASSFPRTSGEQETQYF.

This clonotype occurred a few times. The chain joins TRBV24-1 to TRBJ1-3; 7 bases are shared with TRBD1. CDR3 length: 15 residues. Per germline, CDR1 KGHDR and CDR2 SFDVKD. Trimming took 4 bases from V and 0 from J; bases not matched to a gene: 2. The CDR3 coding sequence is TGTGCCACCAGTGAAGGACAGGTCTCTGGAAACACCATATATTTT. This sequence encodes CATSEGQVSGNTIYF.

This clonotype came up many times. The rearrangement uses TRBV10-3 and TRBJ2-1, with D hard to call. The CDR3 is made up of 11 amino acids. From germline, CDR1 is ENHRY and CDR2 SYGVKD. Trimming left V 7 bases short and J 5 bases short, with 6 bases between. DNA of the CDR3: TGTGCCATCACTCAAAACAATGAGCAGTTCTTC. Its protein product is CAITQNNEQFF.

The CDR3 reads CAISEGQLYGYTF. DNA for the CDR3: TGTGCCATCAGTGAAGGGCAGCTCTATGGCTACACCTTC. The chain carries TRBV10-3 and TRBJ1-2; D gene uncertain. V lost 3 bases and J 4 bases, leaving 9 bases between the germline ends. CDR3 length: 13 residues. Germline V gives CDR1 ENHRY, CDR2 SYGVKD.

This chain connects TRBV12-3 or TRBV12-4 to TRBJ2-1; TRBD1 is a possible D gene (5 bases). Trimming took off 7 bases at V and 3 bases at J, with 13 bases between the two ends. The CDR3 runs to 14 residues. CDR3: CASTFRTHYNEQFF. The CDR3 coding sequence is TGTGCCAGCACTTTCCGGACACACTACAATGAGCAGTTCTTC.

The CDR3 DNA reads TGTGCCATCAGAAACGACCCCGCTAGTGGCTACACCTTC. Translating it yields CAIRNDPASGYTF. The chain uses TRBV10-3 and TRBJ1-2; no definite D call. CDR3 length: 13 amino acids. V was trimmed by 6 bases and J by 7 bases, leaving 15 bases between them. Germline CDR1 and CDR2: ENHRY and SYGVKD.

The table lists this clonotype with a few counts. CDR3 nucleotides: TGTGCCAGCAGCTCTCAGGACAGTAATACGCAGTATTTT. Encoded protein: CASSSQDSNTQYF. The chain carries TRBV7-3 and TRBJ2-3; D is perhaps TRBD1 (6 bases). The germline V and J ends were trimmed by 4 bases and 7 bases, with 12 bases remaining between them. Germline V CDR1 and CDR2: SGHTA, FQGTGA. The CDR3 loop spans 13 amino acids.

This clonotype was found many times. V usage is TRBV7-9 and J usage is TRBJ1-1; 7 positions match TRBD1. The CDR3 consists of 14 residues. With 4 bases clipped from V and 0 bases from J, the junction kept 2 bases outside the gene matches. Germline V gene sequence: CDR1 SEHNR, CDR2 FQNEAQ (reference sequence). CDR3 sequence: CASSSGQMNTEAFF. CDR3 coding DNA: TGTGCCAGCAGCTCGGGACAGATGAACACTGAAGCTTTCTTT.

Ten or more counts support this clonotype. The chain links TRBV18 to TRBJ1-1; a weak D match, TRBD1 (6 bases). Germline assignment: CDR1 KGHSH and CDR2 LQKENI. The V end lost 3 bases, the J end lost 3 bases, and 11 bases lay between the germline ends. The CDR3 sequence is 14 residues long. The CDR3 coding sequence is TGTGCCAGCTCACCGACAGGATGGGACACTGAAGCTTTCTTT. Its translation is CASSPTGWDTEAFF.

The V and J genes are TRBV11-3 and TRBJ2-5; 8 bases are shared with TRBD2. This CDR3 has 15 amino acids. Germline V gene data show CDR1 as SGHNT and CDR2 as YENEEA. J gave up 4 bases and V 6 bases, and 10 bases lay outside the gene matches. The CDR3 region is CASRDRRGEGETQYF. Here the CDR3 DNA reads TGTGCCAGCAGGGATAGGCGGGGGGAAGGAGAGACCCAGTACTTC.

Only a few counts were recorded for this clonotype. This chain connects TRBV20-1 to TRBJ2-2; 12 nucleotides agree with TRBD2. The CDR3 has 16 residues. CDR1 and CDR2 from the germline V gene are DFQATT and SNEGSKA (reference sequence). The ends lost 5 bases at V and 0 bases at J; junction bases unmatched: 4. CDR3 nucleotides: TGCAGTGCTGCGACTAGCGGGAGAGCGAACACCGGGGAGCTGTTTTTT. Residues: CSAATSGRANTGELFF.

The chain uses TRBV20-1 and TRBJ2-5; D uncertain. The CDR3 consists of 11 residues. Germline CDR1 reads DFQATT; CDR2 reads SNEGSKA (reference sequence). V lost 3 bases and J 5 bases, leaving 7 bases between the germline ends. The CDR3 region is CSASLQETQYF. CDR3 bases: TGCAGTGCTAGCTTGCAGGAGACCCAGTACTTC.

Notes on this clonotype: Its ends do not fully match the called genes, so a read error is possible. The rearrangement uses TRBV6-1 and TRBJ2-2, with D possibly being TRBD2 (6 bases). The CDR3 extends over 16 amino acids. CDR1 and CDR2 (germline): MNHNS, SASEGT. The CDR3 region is CASSPSLASKAGEVFF. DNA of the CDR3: TGTGCCAGCAGTCCGAGTCTAGCGTCTAAGGCCGGGGAGGTGTTTTTT.

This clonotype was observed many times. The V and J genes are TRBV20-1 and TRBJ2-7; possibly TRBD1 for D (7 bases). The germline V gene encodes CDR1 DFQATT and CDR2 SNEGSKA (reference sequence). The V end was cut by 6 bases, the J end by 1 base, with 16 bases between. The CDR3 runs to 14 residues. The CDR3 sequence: CSARGGGGSYEQYF. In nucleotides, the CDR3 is TGCAGTGCCCGTGGAGGGGGCGGATCCTACGAGCAGTACTTC.

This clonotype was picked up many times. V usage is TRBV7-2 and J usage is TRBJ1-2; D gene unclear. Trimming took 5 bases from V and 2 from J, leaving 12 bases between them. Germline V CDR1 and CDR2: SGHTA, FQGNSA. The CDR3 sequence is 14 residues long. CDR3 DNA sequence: TGTGCCAGCAGCCATCCAAACAGCAACTATGGCTACACCTTC. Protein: CASSHPNSNYGYTF. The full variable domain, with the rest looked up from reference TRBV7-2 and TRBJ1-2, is GAGVSQSPSNKVTEKGKDVELRCDPISGHTALYWYRQSLGQGLEFLIYFQGNSAPDKSGLPSDRFSAERTGGSVSTLTIQRTQQEDSAVYLCASSHPNSNYGYTFGSGTRLTVV.

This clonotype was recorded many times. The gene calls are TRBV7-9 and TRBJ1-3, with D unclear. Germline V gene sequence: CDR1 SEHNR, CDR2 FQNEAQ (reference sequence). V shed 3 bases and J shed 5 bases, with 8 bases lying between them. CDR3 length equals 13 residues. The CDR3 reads CASSFNTRNTIYF. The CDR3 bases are TGTGCCAGCAGCTTTAACACACGAAACACCATATATTTT.

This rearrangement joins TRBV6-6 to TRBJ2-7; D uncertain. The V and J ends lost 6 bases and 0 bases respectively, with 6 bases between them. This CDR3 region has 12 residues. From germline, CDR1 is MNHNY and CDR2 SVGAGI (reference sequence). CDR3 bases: TGTGCCAGCAGGTCTAACTCCTACGAGCAGTACTTC. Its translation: CASRSNSYEQYF.

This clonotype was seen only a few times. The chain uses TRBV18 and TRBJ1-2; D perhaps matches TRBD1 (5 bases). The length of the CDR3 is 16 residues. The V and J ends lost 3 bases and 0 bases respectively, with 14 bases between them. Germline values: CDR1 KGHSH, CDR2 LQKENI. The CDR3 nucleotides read TGTGCCAGCTCACCTGGGGGAGTTGGCGCTAACTATGGCTACACCTTC. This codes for CASSPGGVGANYGYTF.

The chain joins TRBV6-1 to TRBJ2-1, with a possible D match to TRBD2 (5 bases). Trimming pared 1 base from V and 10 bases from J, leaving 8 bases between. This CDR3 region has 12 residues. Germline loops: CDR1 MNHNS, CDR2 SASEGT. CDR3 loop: CASSEEWREQFF. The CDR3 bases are TGTGCCAGCAGTGAAGAGTGGAGGGAGCAGTTCTTC.

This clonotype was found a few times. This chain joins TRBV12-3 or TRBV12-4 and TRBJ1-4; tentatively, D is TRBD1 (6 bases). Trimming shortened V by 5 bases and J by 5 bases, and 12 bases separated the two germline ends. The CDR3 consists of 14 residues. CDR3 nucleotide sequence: TGTGCCAGCAGTCTTACAGGGTCCAATGAAAAACTGTTTTTT. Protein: CASSLTGSNEKLFF.

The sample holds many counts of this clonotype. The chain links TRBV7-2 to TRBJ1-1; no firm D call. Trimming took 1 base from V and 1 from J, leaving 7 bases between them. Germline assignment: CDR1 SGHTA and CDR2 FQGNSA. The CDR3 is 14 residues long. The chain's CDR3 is CASSLGHANTEAFF. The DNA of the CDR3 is TGTGCCAGCAGCTTAGGTCACGCGAACACTGAAGCTTTCTTT.

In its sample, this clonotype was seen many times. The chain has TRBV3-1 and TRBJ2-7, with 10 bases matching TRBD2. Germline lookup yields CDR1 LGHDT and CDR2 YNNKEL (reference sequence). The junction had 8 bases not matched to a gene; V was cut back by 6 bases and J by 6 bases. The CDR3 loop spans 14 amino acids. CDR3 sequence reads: CASSNLAGVREQYF. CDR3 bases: TGTGCCAGCAGTAATCTAGCGGGAGTCCGCGAGCAGTACTTC.